Listed here are 30 T cell receptor beta chains from one sample, sequenced in a study of CD4 T cells in relation to SARS-CoV-2 and coronaviruses. Using immunoSEQ multiplex PCR, the repertoire was profiled, and TCRdb retains in-frame clones only, with some absent. The sample records approximately 20,000 clones, about 80% being singletons. Unexposed donor CD4+ T cells date from about 2011-2018, before the COVID-19 pandemic. CD4+ T cells were isolated from the cells after about ten days of culture. These receptors' targets are unknown. Sequences were obtained from CD4+ T cells from PBMCs, cultured in vitro. The receptors stem from a human donor in good health.

This sequence joins TRBV9 and TRBJ2-3; 9 bases are shared with TRBD2. The CDR3 totals 17 residues. With V trimmed by 0 bases and J by 2 bases, 7 bases remained unmatched. The V gene's germline CDR1 is SGDLS and CDR2 YYNGEE. The CDR3 loop reads CASSVGGLAGYTDTQYF. The DNA of the CDR3 is TGTGCCAGCAGCGTAGGAGGGCTAGCGGGGTACACAGATACGCAGTATTTT.

This clone was counted a few times. The rearrangement joins TRBV10-1 to TRBJ2-2; a weak D match, TRBD2 (6 bases). This CDR3 comprises 12 residues. Per germline, CDR1 WNHNN and CDR2 SYGVQD (reference sequence). V shed 4 bases and J shed 6 bases, with 6 bases lying between them. The CDR3 reads CASSGGAGELFF. The CDR3 DNA reads as TGCGCCAGCAGTGGCGGGGCCGGGGAGCTGTTTTTT.

This clone was seen only a few times. The chain has TRBV20-1 and TRBJ1-2; 9 nucleotides line up with TRBD1. Trimming at V came to 7 bases and at J to 5 bases, leaving 2 bases not matched to a gene. Germline V gene data show CDR1 as DFQATT and CDR2 as SNEGSKA (reference sequence). This CDR3 is 11 amino acids long. This chain's CDR3 is CSVDRGYGYTF. Written as DNA, the CDR3 is TGCAGTGTAGACAGGGGGTATGGCTACACCTTC.

The chain combines TRBV10-3 with TRBJ2-3; TRBD2 is a possible D gene (6 bases). The CDR3 has 13 amino acids. Per the germline V gene, CDR1 is ENHRY and CDR2 is SYGVKD. The CDR3, as DNA: TGTGCGATTGGGACTCCGGGGGCAGATACGCAGTATTTT. Translating it yields CAIGTPGADTQYF.

The chain couples TRBV5-1 to TRBJ2-7, with D possibly TRBD1 on 6 matching bases. CDR1 and CDR2 (germline): SGHRS, YFSETQ. This CDR3 contains 12 residues. Trimming removed 4 bases at V and 6 bases at J, with 11 bases between. For the CDR3, the DNA is TGCGCCAGCAGCGAACAGGGCTCCGAGCAGTACTTC. It is translated as CASSEQGSEQYF.

The genes are TRBV11-2 and TRBJ2-5; D unclear. Deletions cut 0 bases from V and 2 bases from J, with 1 base between. Looked up from germline, CDR1 is SGHAT and CDR2 is FQNNGV. The CDR3 loop spans 12 amino acids. The CDR3 region is CASSLEQETQYF. For the CDR3, the DNA is TGTGCCAGCAGCTTAGAACAAGAGACCCAGTACTTC.

The chain carries TRBV30 and TRBJ2-2; 8 nucleotides match TRBD1. CDR3 length: 15 residues. Trimming took 2 bases from V and 7 from J; bases not matched to a gene: 9. Germline CDR1 reads GTSNPN; CDR2 reads SVGIG (reference sequence). The CDR3 region is CAWSKGRGHIGELFF. The CDR3 DNA is TGTGCCTGGAGTAAAGGCAGGGGGCATATCGGGGAGCTGTTTTTT.

This clone was recorded only once. The J gene is TRBJ2-1, the V gene TRBV15; 8 nucleotides line up with TRBD1. Germline trimming cut 5 bases from V and 0 bases from J; bases unmatched to any gene: 3. The germline CDR1 and CDR2 sequences are LNHNV and YYDKDF (reference sequence). This CDR3 is built from 15 residues. Here the CDR3 reads CATSPDRGSYNEQFF. Written as DNA, the CDR3 is TGTGCCACCAGCCCTGACAGGGGCTCCTACAATGAGCAGTTCTTC. The entire variable domain, with the rest obtained from reference TRBV15 and TRBJ2-1, is as follows: DAMVIQNPRYQVTQFGKPVTLSCSQTLNHNVMYWYQQKSSQAPKLLFHYYDKDFNNEADTPDNFQSRRPNTSFCFLDIRSPGLGDTAMYLCATSPDRGSYNEQFFGPGTRLTVL.

The gene calls are TRBV28 and TRBJ1-2; TRBD1 agrees at 8 bases. Germline-derived CDR1 and CDR2 are MDHEN and SYDVKM. The CDR3 is 14 amino acids. The trim removed 4 bases at V and 7 bases at J, leaving 8 bases unmatched. CDR3 nucleotides: TGTGCCAGCAGTTCAGGACAGGGAACTAGTGGCTACACCTTC. Amino acid sequence: CASSSGQGTSGYTF.

The chain recombines TRBV11-3 with TRBJ2-2; D is unresolved. V gave up 5 bases and J gave up 6 bases, with 10 bases separating them. CDR1 is SGHNT, CDR2 YENEEA, per germline. This CDR3 contains 13 residues. Here the CDR3 DNA reads TGTGCCAGCAGCATAGGAGAGGCCGGGGAGCTGTTTTTT. Amino acids: CASSIGEAGELFF.

This clone showed up just a few times. V usage is TRBV19 and J usage is TRBJ1-5, with TRBD1 matching over 8 bases. V trimming: 9 bases; J trimming: 5 bases; junction bases outside the gene matches: 9. Germline V lookup: CDR1 LNHDA, CDR2 SQIVND (reference sequence). The CDR3 sequence is 14 residues long. The CDR3 loop is CASTFDRGYQPQHF. CDR3 bases: TGTGCCAGCACCTTTGACAGGGGCTATCAGCCCCAGCATTTT.

The J gene is TRBJ1-2, the V gene TRBV18; a possible D gene is TRBD1 (5 bases). Germline CDR1 KGHSH, CDR2 LQKENI. Trimming cost V 3 bases and J 6 bases, with 14 bases left between them. This CDR3 has 14 amino acids. CDR3 region: CASSPKFDSHGYTF. CDR3 DNA: TGTGCCAGCTCACCCAAATTTGACAGCCATGGCTACACCTTC.

This clone has a handful of counts. V gene TRBV2 combines with J gene TRBJ2-3; D remains unclear. There are 13 residues in the CDR3. CDR1 and CDR2 (germline): SNHLY, FYNNEI. The V and J ends lost 3 bases and 2 bases respectively, with 6 bases between them. CDR3 DNA sequence: TGTGCCAGCAGTGAGCTAGACACAGATACGCAGTATTTT. It yields the protein CASSELDTDTQYF. Using reference TRBV2 and TRBJ2-3 for the parts outside the CDR3, the full variable domain is EPEVTQTPSHQVTQMGQEVILRCVPISNHLYFYWYRQILGQKVEFLVSFYNNEISEKSEIFDDQFSVERPDGSNFTLKIRSTKLEDSAMYFCASSELDTDTQYFGPGTRLTVL.

The sample holds a few counts of this clone. The genes are TRBV4-2 and TRBJ2-1; TRBD2 might be the D (5 bases). This CDR3 has 13 amino acids. Germline CDR1 and CDR2: LGHNA and YNFKEQ. Trimming shortened V by 0 bases and J by 9 bases, and 9 bases separated the two germline ends. Here the CDR3 DNA reads TGTGCCAGCAGCCAAGATATTGCGGGTGAGCAGTTCTTC. Protein sequence: CASSQDIAGEQFF.

This chain uses TRBV2 with TRBJ2-5; a weak D match, TRBD2 (6 bases). This CDR3 is 16 amino acids long. The germline gives CDR1 SNHLY, CDR2 FYNNEI. V lost 6 bases and J 4 bases, leaving 21 bases between the germline ends. Here the CDR3 DNA reads TGTGCCAGCAGGACCCACAGGACGGGGGACCGAGAGACCCAGTACTTC. Translation gives CASRTHRTGDRETQYF.

This clone has a handful of counts. The CDR3 coding sequence is TGTGCCAGTAATCGGGACAGTGGATACGAGCAGTACTTC. Protein sequence: CASNRDSGYEQYF. The chain is built from TRBV19 and TRBJ2-7, with 7 bases fitting TRBD1. The CDR3 extends over 13 amino acids. J lost 4 bases, V lost 7 bases, and 7 bases had no gene match. The germline CDR1 and CDR2 sequences are LNHDA and SQIVND (reference sequence).

J is TRBJ2-2 and V is TRBV9; D unresolved. Trimming removed 0 bases from V and 6 bases from J, with 9 bases in between. Germline lookup yields CDR1 SGDLS and CDR2 YYNGEE. The CDR3 contains 14 residues. DNA of the CDR3: TGTGCCAGCAGCGTAGCTTCGGAATCCGGGGAGCTGTTTTTT. Encoded protein: CASSVASESGELFF.

The V and J genes are TRBV5-1 and TRBJ2-2; D is perhaps TRBD2 (5 bases). Germline CDR1 SGHRS, CDR2 YFSETQ. V was cut by 5 bases and J by 3 bases, with 14 bases left in between. The CDR3 is made up of 15 amino acids. The CDR3 DNA sequence: TGCGCCAGCAGTACGACGGGGATTGACACCGGGGAGCTGTTTTTT. Translating it yields CASSTTGIDTGELFF.

This clone has more than one count but fewer than ten. The chain recombines TRBV28 with TRBJ1-4; TRBD1 might be the D (5 bases). The CDR3 extends over 11 amino acids. Looked up from germline, CDR1 is MDHEN and CDR2 is SYDVKM. V was clipped by 10 bases and J by 5 bases, with 8 bases between them. The CDR3 protein is CATGLNEKLFF. CDR3 in DNA: TGTGCCACGGGGCTGAATGAAAAACTGTTTTTT.

The chain is built from TRBV24-1 and TRBJ2-2; 8 nucleotides align to TRBD2. The trim removed 1 base at V and 3 bases at J, leaving 0 bases unmatched. CDR1 is KGHDR and CDR2 is SFDVKD in the germline V gene. This CDR3 has 15 amino acids. CDR3 DNA sequence: TGTGCCACCAGTGATTTAGCGGGAGACACCGGGGAGCTGTTTTTT. Its translation: CATSDLAGDTGELFF.

The gene calls are TRBV11-1 and TRBJ2-7; TRBD1 matches at 9 bases. The germline V gene has CDR1 SGHAT and CDR2 FQDESV (reference sequence). The CDR3 extends over 16 amino acids. V shed 5 bases, J shed 6 bases, and the junction held 14 bases outside the gene matches. The CDR3 sequence: CASSRRDRVPGGEQYF. The CDR3 nucleotides are TGTGCCAGCAGCCGCCGGGACAGGGTCCCAGGGGGCGAGCAGTACTTC.

This sequence joins TRBV7-9 and TRBJ2-1; 10 positions match TRBD2. The germline CDR1 and CDR2 sequences are SEHNR and FQNEAQ (reference sequence). V lost 7 bases, J lost 6 bases, and 12 bases stayed unmatched. The CDR3 extends over 16 amino acids. As DNA, the CDR3 is TGTGCCAGCACCAAAGACCGGCTAGCGGGAGCCAATGAGCAGTTCTTC. Its protein product is CASTKDRLAGANEQFF.

This clone has more than one count but fewer than ten. The gene calls are TRBV30 and TRBJ1-2; no reliable D call. The germline CDR1 and CDR2 sequences are GTSNPN and SVGIG (reference sequence). The ends were cut back, 5 bases at V and 5 bases at J, with 9 bases in the middle. This CDR3 has 11 residues. The CDR3 region is CAWLKGYGYTF. The CDR3 region has the DNA TGTGCCTGGTTGAAGGGTTATGGCTACACCTTC.

The chain links TRBV5-1 to TRBJ1-1; D gene uncertain. Germline-derived CDR1 and CDR2 are SGHRS and YFSETQ. The CDR3 is made up of 14 amino acids. V lost 0 bases, J lost 0 bases, and 6 bases lay in between. This chain's CDR3 is CASSLAAVNTEAFF. The CDR3, as DNA: TGCGCCAGCAGCTTGGCGGCAGTGAACACTGAAGCTTTCTTT. Full variable domain (outside the CDR3, taken from reference TRBV5-1 and TRBJ1-1): KAGVTQTPRYLIKTRGQQVTLSCSPISGHRSVSWYQQTPGQGLQFLFEYFSETQRNKGNFPGRFSGRQFSNSRSEMNVSTLELGDSALYLCASSLAAVNTEAFFGQGTRLTVV.

The chain combines TRBV3-1 (or the pseudogene TRBV3-2) with TRBJ2-3; D remains ambiguous. With 0 bases removed from V and 9 bases from J, the gap between germline ends came to 7 bases. The germline V gene has CDR1 LGHDT and CDR2 YNNKEL (reference sequence). This CDR3 contains 12 residues. The CDR3 DNA sequence: TGTGCCAGCAGCCAAGAAACGGCGACGCAGTATTTT. Translated, it gives CASSQETATQYF.

The chain links TRBV20-1 to TRBJ1-4; D is undetermined. The length of the CDR3 is 11 residues. V dropped 3 bases and J dropped 8 bases, with 7 bases sitting between them. Germline V lookup: CDR1 DFQATT, CDR2 SNEGSKA (reference sequence). CDR3 amino acids: CSARGVEKLFF. The CDR3 DNA follows: TGCAGTGCTAGGGGAGTGGAAAAACTGTTTTTT.

The sample holds one count of this clone. The rearrangement uses TRBV7-9 and TRBJ2-3; 7 positions match TRBD2. The CDR3 loop spans 16 amino acids. The trim removed 5 bases at V and 1 base at J, leaving 9 bases unmatched. Germline V gene lookup returns CDR1 SEHNR and CDR2 FQNEAQ (reference sequence). The CDR3 coding sequence is TGTGCCAGCAGCGCAGATGGGGGAGGGGGCACAGATACGCAGTATTTT. It is translated as CASSADGGGGTDTQYF. Full variable domain (missing parts from reference TRBV7-9 and TRBJ2-3): DTGVSQNPRHKITKRGQNVTFRCDPISEHNRLYWYRQTLGQGPEFLTYFQNEAQLEKSRLLSDRFSAERPKGSFSTLEIQRTEQGDSAMYLCASSADGGGGTDTQYFGPGTRLTVL.

The chain couples TRBV24-1 to TRBJ2-5; the D gene is possibly TRBD1 (5 bases). The germline CDR1 and CDR2 sequences are KGHDR and SFDVKD. Trimming pared 4 bases from V and 5 bases from J, leaving 19 bases between. This CDR3 comprises 16 residues. This CDR3 is CATSEGNQARVETQYF. For the CDR3, the DNA is TGTGCCACCAGTGAAGGAAATCAGGCCAGGGTGGAGACCCAGTACTTC.

The chain couples TRBV27 to TRBJ2-2; TRBD2 aligns across 9 bases. The V gene end was trimmed by 2 bases and the J gene end by 5 bases; junction bases not matched to a gene: 6. The CDR3 has 16 amino acids. CDR1 is MNHEY and CDR2 is SMNVEV in the germline V gene (reference sequence). CDR3 DNA: TGTGCCAGCAGTTTACGCGGGGCGGGAGGGACCGGGGAGCTGTTTTTT. Translated: CASSLRGAGGTGELFF.

The genes are TRBV27 and TRBJ1-6; D is possibly TRBD1 (6 bases). V lost 5 bases, J lost 2 bases, and 13 bases lay in between. This CDR3 region has 16 residues. Germline CDR1 MNHEY, CDR2 SMNVEV (reference sequence). The CDR3 loop reads CASSPRTDPYNSPLHF. The DNA of the CDR3 is TGTGCCAGCAGTCCAAGGACAGATCCCTATAATTCACCCCTCCACTTT.